The entry below gives a single TCR beta chain sequence along with its context. Its antigen has not been determined. Within one base of it there is no much larger clone, and no base qualities were kept. These data come from a study of blood T cells in healthy people across ages (dated by TCRdb to 2015 to 2017). Background on the whole study: In model experiments, template switching captured roughly one uniquely barcoded TCR beta cDNA molecule for every two T cells. Using deep sequencing normalized with unique cDNA molecular identifiers, the study measured how TCR beta repertoire diversity changes with age. The donors were split into four age groups: young (average 16 years), middle-aged (about 40), aged (roughly 68) and long-lived (approximately 80). Donors of different ages were randomly distributed across sequencing lanes to avoid experimental bias. For two donors (one aged 18 to 30 and one aged 80 or older), the study analyzed two additional independent replicas of 1 million unique cDNA reads from the same blood draw. The research as a whole found: Bulk unsorted PBMC profiling prevented conclusive comparison of naive and antigen-experienced compartments. The long-lived group showed more naive CD4+ T cells, fewer expanded clones and increased TCR diversity than the aged group, suggesting age selection. The CMV infection status of donors was not known, potentially confounding age-related changes in expanded clonotypes. There was a strong correlation between observed TCR beta diversity and the percentage of naive T cells measured by flow cytometry. As age increased, observed TCR beta diversity per million T cells dropped in a roughly linear way, and a significant reduction was already evident by age 40. Estimates of total diversity from one million sequenced T cells were regarded as lower bounds and underestimates.

According to the germline V gene, CDR1 reads ENHRY and CDR2 reads SYGVKD. There are 12 amino acids in the CDR3, from cysteine to phenylalanine inclusive. Here the CDR3 DNA is all that survives: 36 bases in frame from base 1. The junction shows trimming of 8 bases on V and 1 base on J, plus 8 bases between the germline ends. The donors were 40 or so Caucasian individuals from Russia, aged about 6 to 95 years, who were systemically healthy. About 10 milliliters of peripheral blood were collected from each donor into EDTA-treated Vacutainer tubes. Ficoll-Paque density-gradient centrifugation was used to isolate PBMCs, with at least 7 million obtained per sample. Total RNA, at least 6 micrograms per sample, was extracted from PBMCs with Trizol reagent. Naive CD45RAhigh/CD27high T cell percentages were measured by flow cytometry on a PBMC aliquot from every donor. The library was prepared using 5' RACE. A second PCR of about 7 to 12 cycles was run with a J-beta primer mix and a sample-barcoded 5' primer. A unique molecular identifier was introduced onto each TCR beta cDNA molecule by a template-switch 5' adaptor carrying 12 random nucleotides. Each sample yielded at least 3 million CDR3-containing paired-end reads. First-strand cDNA was synthesized from all RNA with the Mint cDNA synthesis kit, primed by a TRBC-specific oligonucleotide. Following uracil-DNA glycosylase treatment, all cDNA underwent a first 18-cycle PCR with the universal primers M1SS and BC2_uni_R. In the source study's methods: For normalization, 1 million high-quality reads were randomly selected from each sample, with every read carrying a distinct molecular identifier. Instead of being binned into consensus sequences, reads that shared molecular identifiers were thrown out. MiTCR, run with a Q25 quality threshold and the strictest error-elimination algorithm, handled CDR3 identification, clonotype clustering and error correction. Lower-bound total TCR beta diversity was estimated with a nonparametric unseen species model using Euler transformation. TCRdb took the public reads, trimmed them with fastp at Q25, ran MiXCR for clone calling and kept in-frame beta chains. Each CDR3 protein appears once, grouped with its most common genes and DNA. The V and J calls reflect TCRdb's pipeline rather than the authors' work. A total of roughly 1.9 million distinct CDR3 sequences appear in this sample, about two fifths of them only once. The top ten constitute 20% to 25% of the sample.

Rearrangement joined TRBV10-3 to TRBJ1-1; TRBD1 is perhaps the D gene, given 6 matching bases. Sequencing was performed on blood. The source is a human donor in good health. The CDR3 amino acid sequence is: CAIGGGNTEAFF. The sequenced DNA is TGTGCCATCGGAGGGGGGAACACTGAAGCTTTCTTT.